The 8 T cell receptor beta chains reported below all come from one sample, sequenced in a study of shared clonotypes between healthy human individuals. Assay used: immunoSEQ multiplex PCR; TCRdb lists only in-frame clones, some missing. The table records approximately 980,000 clones, over 75% of them present only once. Sequencing was performed on memory CD4+ T cells sorted from blood. Subset denoted: CD45RA-negative fraction. These receptors were collected from a man aged 18 to 29 in good health.

The chain employs TRBV28 and TRBJ1-5; 7 nucleotides line up with TRBD1. Germline V lookup: CDR1 MDHEN, CDR2 SYDVKM. V was pared by 5 bases and J by 7 bases, with 14 bases of the junction left unmatched. The CDR3 length is 16 residues. CDR3 DNA sequence: TGTGCCAGCAGTCCCGGGGCGACAGGGAGGGAGCAGCCCCAGCATTTT. Translating gives CASSPGATGREQPQHF.

The chain carries TRBV18 and TRBJ1-2; D perhaps matches TRBD1 (5 bases). Per germline, CDR1 KGHSH and CDR2 LQKENI. The CDR3 is 15 amino acids. Trimming removed 2 bases from V and 2 bases from J, with 12 bases in between. The chain's CDR3 is CASSPDPWGNYGYTF. The CDR3 DNA is TGTGCCAGCTCACCAGACCCTTGGGGGAACTATGGCTACACCTTC.

J is TRBJ2-1 and V is TRBV30; maybe TRBD2 (6 bases). Trimming took off 0 bases at V and 3 bases at J, with 12 bases between the two ends. Germline values: CDR1 GTSNPN, CDR2 SVGIG (reference sequence). This CDR3 has 15 amino acids. CDR3 amino acids: CAWSVISGFYNEQFF. The CDR3 bases are TGTGCCTGGAGTGTTATTAGCGGTTTCTACAATGAGCAGTTCTTC.

The chain recombines TRBV6-6 with TRBJ1-1; the D is unclear. CDR1 and CDR2 (germline): MNHNY, SVGAGI (reference sequence). The CDR3 has 11 residues. Trimming shortened V by 8 bases and J by 1 base, and 5 bases separated the two germline ends. For the CDR3, the DNA is TGTGCCAGCTGGAGGAACACTGAAGCTTTCTTT. Translated: CASWRNTEAFF.

The V gene is TRBV5-5, the J gene TRBJ1-2; D is ambiguous. Trimming took off 0 bases at V and 2 bases at J, with 11 bases between the two ends. The germline V gene has CDR1 SGHKS and CDR2 YYEKEE (reference sequence). The CDR3 loop spans 15 amino acids. This CDR3 is CASSLAVDGNYGYTF. CDR3 sequence (DNA): TGTGCCAGCAGCTTGGCGGTCGACGGCAACTATGGCTACACCTTC. Drawing the rest from reference TRBV5-5 and TRBJ1-2, the complete variable domain is DAGVTQSPTHLIKTRGQQVTLRCSPISGHKSVSWYQQVLGQGPQFIFQYYEKEERGRGNFPDRFSARQFPNYSSELNVNALLLGDSALYLCASSLAVDGNYGYTFGSGTRLTVV.

V and J are TRBV5-1 and TRBJ2-5; no reliable D call. The CDR3 contains 14 residues. V was clipped by 0 bases and J by 1 base, with 7 bases between them. The germline V gene encodes CDR1 SGHRS and CDR2 YFSETQ. The CDR3 nucleotides read TGCGCCAGCAGCTTGGGAACTACCCAAGAGACCCAGTACTTC. Its protein is CASSLGTTQETQYF.

V and J are TRBV19 and TRBJ2-5; D possibly matches TRBD1 or TRBD2 (6 bases each). The CDR3 length is 17 residues. V gave up 1 base and J gave up 2 bases, with 17 bases separating them. Germline CDR1 LNHDA, CDR2 SQIVND (reference sequence). The CDR3 protein is CASSIARGGGDQETQYF. The CDR3, as DNA: TGTGCCAGTAGTATAGCCCGAGGGGGAGGCGATCAAGAGACCCAGTACTTC.

A few counts support this clone. This chain links TRBV9 with TRBJ2-2; perhaps D is TRBD1 or TRBD2 (5 bases each). CDR1 and CDR2 from the germline V gene are SGDLS and YYNGEE. The CDR3 has 15 residues. V lost 3 bases and J lost 1, with 10 bases in between. CDR3 loop: CASSAEGRNTGELFF. CDR3 coding DNA: TGTGCCAGCAGCGCCGAGGGGAGGAACACCGGGGAGCTGTTTTTT.